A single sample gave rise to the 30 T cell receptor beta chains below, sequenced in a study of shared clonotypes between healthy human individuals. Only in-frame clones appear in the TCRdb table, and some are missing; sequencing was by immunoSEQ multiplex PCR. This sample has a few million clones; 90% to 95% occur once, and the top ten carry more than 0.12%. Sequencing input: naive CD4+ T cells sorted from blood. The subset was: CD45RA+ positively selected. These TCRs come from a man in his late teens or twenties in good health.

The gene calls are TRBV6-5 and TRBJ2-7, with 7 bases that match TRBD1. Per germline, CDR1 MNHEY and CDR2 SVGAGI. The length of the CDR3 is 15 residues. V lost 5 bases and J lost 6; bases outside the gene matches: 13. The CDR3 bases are TGTGCCAGCAGTCCCGTTCGGACAGGAATTTCCGAGCAGTACTTC. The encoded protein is CASSPVRTGISEQYF.

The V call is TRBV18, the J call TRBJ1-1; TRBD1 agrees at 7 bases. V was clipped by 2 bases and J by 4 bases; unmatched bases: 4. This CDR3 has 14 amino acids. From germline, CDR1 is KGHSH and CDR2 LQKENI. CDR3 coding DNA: TGTGCCAGCTCACCAGCACAGGGGCTCACTGAAGCTTTCTTT. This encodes CASSPAQGLTEAFF.

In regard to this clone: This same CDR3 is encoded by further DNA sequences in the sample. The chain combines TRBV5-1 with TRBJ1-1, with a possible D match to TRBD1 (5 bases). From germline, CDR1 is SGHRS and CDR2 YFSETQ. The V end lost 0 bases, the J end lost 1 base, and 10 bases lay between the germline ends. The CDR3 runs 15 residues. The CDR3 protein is CASSLAGGGNTEAFF. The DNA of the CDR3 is TGCGCCAGCAGCTTGGCCGGCGGGGGGAACACTGAAGCTTTCTTT.

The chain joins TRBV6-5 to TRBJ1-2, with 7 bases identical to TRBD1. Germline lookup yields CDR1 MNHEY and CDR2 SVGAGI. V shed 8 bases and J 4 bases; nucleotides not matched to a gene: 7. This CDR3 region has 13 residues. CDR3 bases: TGTGCCAGCTACCGACAGGGTTCCTATGGCTACACCTTC. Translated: CASYRQGSYGYTF.

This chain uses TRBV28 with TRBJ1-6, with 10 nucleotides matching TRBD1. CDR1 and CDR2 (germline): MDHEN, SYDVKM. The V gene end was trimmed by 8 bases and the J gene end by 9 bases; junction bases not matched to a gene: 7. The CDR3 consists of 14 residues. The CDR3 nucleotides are TGTGCCAGCGTACGACAGGGGGCAGGTTCACCCCTCCACTTT. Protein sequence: CASVRQGAGSPLHF.

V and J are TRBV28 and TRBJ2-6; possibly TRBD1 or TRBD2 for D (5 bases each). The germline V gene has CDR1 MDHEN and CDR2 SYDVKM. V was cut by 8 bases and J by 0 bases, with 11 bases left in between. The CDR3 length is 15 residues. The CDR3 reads CASGHGGSGANVLTF. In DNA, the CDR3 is TGTGCCAGCGGACATGGGGGCTCTGGGGCCAACGTCCTGACTTTC.

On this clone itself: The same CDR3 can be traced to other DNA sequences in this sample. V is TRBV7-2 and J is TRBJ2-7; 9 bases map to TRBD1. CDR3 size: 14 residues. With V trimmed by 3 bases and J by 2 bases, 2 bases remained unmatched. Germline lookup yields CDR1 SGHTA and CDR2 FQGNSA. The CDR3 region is CASSLDRGAYEQYF. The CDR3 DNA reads TGTGCCAGCAGCTTGGACAGGGGCGCCTACGAGCAGTACTTC.

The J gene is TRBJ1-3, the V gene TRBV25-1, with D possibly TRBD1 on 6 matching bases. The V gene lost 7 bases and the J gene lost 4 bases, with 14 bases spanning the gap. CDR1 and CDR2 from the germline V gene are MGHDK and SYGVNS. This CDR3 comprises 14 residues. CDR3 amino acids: CASTAQGPGNTIYF. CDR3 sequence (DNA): TGTGCCAGCACGGCTCAGGGGCCAGGAAACACCATATATTTT. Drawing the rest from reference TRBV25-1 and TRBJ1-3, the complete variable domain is EADIYQTPRYLVIGTGKKITLECSQTMGHDKMYWYQQDPGMELHLIHYSYGVNSTEKGDLSSESTVSRIRTEHFPLTLESARPSHTSQYLCASTAQGPGNTIYFGEGSWLTVV.

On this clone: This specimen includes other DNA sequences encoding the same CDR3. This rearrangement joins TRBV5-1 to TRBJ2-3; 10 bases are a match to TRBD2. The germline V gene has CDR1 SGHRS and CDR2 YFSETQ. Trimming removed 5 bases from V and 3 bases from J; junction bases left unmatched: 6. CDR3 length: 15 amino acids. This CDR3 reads CASRDGTSVTDTQYF. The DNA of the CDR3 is TGCGCCAGCAGGGATGGGACTAGCGTAACAGATACGCAGTATTTT.

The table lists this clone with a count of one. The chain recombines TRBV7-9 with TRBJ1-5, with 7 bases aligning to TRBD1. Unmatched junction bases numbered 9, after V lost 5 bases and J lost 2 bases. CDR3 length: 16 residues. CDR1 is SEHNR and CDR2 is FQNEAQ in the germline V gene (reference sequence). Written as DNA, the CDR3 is TGTGCCAGCAGCCCGACAGGGATAAGGGGCAATCAGCCCCAGCATTTT. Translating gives CASSPTGIRGNQPQHF.

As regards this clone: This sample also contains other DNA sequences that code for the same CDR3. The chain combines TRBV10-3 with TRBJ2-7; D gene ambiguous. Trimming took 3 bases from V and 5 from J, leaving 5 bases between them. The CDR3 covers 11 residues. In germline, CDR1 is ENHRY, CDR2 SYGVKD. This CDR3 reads CAISDIHEQYF. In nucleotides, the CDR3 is TGTGCCATCAGTGATATTCACGAGCAGTACTTC.

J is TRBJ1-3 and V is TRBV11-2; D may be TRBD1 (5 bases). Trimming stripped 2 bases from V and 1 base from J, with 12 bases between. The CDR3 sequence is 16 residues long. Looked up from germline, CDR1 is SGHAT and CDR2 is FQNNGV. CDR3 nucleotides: TGTGCCAGCAGCTTAACCGGGACCTATTCTGGAAACACCATATATTTT. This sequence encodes CASSLTGTYSGNTIYF.

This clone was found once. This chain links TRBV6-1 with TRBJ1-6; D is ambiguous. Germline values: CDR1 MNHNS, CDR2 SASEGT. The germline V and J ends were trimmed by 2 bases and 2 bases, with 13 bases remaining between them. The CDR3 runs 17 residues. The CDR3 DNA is TGTGCCAGCAGTGAACCCCCCGCCGGGGCCTATAATTCACCCCTCCACTTT. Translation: CASSEPPAGAYNSPLHF.

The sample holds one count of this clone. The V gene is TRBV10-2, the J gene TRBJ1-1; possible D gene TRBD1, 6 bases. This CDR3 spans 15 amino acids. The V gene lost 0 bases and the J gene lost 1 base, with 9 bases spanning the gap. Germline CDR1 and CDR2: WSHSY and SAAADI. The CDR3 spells CASSESRGENTEAFF. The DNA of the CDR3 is TGCGCCAGCAGTGAGTCAAGGGGGGAGAACACTGAAGCTTTCTTT.

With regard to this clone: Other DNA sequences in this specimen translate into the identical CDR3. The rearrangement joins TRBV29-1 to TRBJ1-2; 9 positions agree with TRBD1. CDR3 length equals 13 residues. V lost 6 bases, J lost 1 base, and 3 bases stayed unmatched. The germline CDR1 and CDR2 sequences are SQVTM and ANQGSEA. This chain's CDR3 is CSVGQGSNYGYTF. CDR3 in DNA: TGCAGCGTCGGACAGGGGAGTAACTATGGCTACACCTTC.

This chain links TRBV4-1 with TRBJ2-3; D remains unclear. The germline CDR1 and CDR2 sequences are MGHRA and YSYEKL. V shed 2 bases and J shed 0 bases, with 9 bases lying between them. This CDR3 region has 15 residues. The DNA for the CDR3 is TGCGCCAGCAGCCAATTTGGCGGAAGCACAGATACGCAGTATTTT. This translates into CASSQFGGSTDTQYF.

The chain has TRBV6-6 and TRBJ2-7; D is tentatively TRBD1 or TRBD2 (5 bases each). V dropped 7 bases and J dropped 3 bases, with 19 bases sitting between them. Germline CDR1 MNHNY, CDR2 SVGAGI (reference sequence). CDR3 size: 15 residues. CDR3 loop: CASNPGTPPLYEQYF. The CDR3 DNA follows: TGTGCCAGCAATCCCGGGACGCCGCCTCTCTACGAGCAGTACTTC.

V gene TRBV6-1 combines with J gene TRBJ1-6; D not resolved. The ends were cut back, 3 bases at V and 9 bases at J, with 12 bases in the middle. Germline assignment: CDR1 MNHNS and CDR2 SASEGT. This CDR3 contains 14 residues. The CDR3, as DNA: TGTGCCAGCAGTGAGGGGTATATGGTTTCACCCCTCCACTTT. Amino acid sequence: CASSEGYMVSPLHF.

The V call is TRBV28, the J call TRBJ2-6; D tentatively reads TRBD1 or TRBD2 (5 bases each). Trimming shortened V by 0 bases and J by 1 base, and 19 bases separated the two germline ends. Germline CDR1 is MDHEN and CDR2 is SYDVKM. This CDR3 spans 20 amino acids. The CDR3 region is CASSLWDWGRVASGANVLTF. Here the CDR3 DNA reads TGTGCCAGCAGTTTATGGGACTGGGGCAGGGTGGCTTCTGGGGCCAACGTCCTGACTTTC. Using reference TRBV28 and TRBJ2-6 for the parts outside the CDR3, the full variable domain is DVKVTQSSRYLVKRTGEKVFLECVQDMDHENMFWYRQDPGLGLRLIYFSYDVKMKEKGDIPEGYSVSREKKERFSLILESASTNQTSMYLCASSLWDWGRVASGANVLTFGAGSRLTVL.

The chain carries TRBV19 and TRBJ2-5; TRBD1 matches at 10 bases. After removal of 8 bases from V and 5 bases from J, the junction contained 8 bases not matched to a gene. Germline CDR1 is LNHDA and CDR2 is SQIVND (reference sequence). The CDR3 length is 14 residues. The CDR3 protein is CASGGTGVGETQYF. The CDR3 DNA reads TGTGCCAGTGGAGGGACAGGGGTTGGTGAGACCCAGTACTTC. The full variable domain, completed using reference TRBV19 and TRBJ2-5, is DGGITQSPKYLFRKEGQNVTLSCEQNLNHDAMYWYRQDPGQGLRLIYYSQIVNDFQKGDIAEGYSVSREKKESFPLTVTSAQKNPTAFYLCASGGTGVGETQYFGPGTRLLVL.

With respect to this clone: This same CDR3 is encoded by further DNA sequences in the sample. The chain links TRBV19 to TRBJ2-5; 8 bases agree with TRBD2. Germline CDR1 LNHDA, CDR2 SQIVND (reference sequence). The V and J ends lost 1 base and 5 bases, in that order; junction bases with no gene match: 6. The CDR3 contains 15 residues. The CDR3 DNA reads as TGTGCCAGTAGTATAGTAGCGGGACTCGGTGAGACCCAGTACTTC. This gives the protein CASSIVAGLGETQYF.

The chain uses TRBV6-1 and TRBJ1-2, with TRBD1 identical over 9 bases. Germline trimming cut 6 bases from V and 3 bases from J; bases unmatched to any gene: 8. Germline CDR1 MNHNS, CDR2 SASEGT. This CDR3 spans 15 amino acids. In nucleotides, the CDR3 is TGTGCCAGCAGGAAACAGGGGGCTACGGACTATGGCTACACCTTC. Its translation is CASRKQGATDYGYTF.

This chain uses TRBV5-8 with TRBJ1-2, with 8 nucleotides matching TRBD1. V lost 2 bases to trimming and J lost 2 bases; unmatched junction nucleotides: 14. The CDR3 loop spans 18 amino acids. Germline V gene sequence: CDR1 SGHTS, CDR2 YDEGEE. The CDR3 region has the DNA TGTGCCAGCAGCTTCAACCCCCCCACAGGGGGTACCAACTATGGCTACACCTTC. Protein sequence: CASSFNPPTGGTNYGYTF.

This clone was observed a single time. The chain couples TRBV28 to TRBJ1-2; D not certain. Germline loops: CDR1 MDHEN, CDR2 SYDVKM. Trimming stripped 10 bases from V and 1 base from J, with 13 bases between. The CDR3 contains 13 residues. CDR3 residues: CATIGIDNYGYTF. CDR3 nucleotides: TGTGCCACCATAGGGATAGATAACTATGGCTACACCTTC.

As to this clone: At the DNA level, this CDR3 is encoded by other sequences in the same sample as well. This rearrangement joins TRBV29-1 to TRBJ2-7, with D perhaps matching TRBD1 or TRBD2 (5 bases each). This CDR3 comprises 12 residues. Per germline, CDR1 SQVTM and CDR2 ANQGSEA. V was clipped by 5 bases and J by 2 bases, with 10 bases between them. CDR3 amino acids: CSVTGRTYEQYF. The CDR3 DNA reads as TGCAGCGTTACGGGACGAACCTACGAGCAGTACTTC.

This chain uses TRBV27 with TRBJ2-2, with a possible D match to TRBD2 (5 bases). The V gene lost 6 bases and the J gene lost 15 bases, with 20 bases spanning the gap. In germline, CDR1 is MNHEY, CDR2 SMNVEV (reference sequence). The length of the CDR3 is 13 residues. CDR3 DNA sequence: TGTGCCAGCAGAACCGGGCCACGGGGAGAGTTGTTTTTT. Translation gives CASRTGPRGELFF.

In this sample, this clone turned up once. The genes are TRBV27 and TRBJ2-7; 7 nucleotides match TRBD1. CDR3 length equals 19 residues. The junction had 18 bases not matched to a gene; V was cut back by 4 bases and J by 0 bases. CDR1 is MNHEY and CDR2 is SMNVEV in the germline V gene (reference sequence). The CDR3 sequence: CASSSPRRGRGLNSYEQYF. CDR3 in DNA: TGTGCCAGCAGTTCACCTCGAAGAGGAAGGGGGCTCAACTCCTACGAGCAGTACTTC.

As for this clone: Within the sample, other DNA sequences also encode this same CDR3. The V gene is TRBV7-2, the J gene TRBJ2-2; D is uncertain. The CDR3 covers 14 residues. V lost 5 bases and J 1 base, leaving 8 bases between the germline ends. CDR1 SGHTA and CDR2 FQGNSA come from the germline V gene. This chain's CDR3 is CASSPTGNTGELFF. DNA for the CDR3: TGTGCCAGCAGCCCGACGGGGAACACCGGGGAGCTGTTTTTT.

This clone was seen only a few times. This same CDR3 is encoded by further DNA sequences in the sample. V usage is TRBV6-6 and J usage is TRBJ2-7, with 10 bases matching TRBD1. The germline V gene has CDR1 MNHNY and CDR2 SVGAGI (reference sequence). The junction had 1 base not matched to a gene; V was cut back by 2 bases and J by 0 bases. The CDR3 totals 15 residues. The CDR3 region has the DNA TGTGCCAGCAGTTACCGGGACAGGGGCTCCTACGAGCAGTACTTC. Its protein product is CASSYRDRGSYEQYF.

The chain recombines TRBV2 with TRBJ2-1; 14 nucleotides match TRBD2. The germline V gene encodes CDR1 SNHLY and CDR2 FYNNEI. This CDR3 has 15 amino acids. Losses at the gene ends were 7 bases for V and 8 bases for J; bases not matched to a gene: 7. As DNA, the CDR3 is TGTGCCAGCAAAGGGACTAGCGGGAGCTCTGATGAGCAGTTCTTC. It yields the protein CASKGTSGSSDEQFF.